This entry lists 32 T cell receptor beta chains sequenced from one sample in a study of technical replicates of blood from several donors. Assay used: immunoSEQ multiplex PCR; TCRdb lists only in-frame clones, some missing. The top ten hold around 12% of the sample, which has some 17,000 clones, around 86% seen once. Material for sequencing was PBMCs. These receptors were obtained from a human donor in good health.

V and J are TRBV27 and TRBJ1-5; 8 bases line up with TRBD1. V dropped 5 bases and J dropped 1; count of bases not matched to a gene: 7. The CDR3 sequence is 16 residues long. Germline V gene data show CDR1 as MNHEY and CDR2 as SMNVEV (reference sequence). CDR3 bases: TGTGCCAGCAGTCCCTGGACAGGGATGAGCAATCAGCCCCAGCATTTT. Translated, it gives CASSPWTGMSNQPQHF.

J is TRBJ2-3 and V is TRBV5-1; D possibly corresponds to TRBD2 (5 bases). V was pared by 0 bases and J by 4 bases, with 18 bases between. The CDR3 extends over 17 amino acids. Germline assignment: CDR1 SGHRS and CDR2 YFSETQ. The CDR3 DNA sequence: TGCGCCAGCAGCTTGGCCAACGCACTCCCGAGGGCAGATACGCAGTATTTT. Translated: CASSLANALPRADTQYF.

The chain joins TRBV28 to TRBJ1-2; D remains unclear. Trimming left V 5 bases short and J 3 bases short, with 10 bases between. Germline CDR1 is MDHEN and CDR2 is SYDVKM. The CDR3 runs to 13 residues. CDR3 bases: TGTGCCAGCAGTCCCAGGAACGACTATGGCTACACCTTC. Residues: CASSPRNDYGYTF.

The V call is TRBV10-2, the J call TRBJ2-7; unclear D gene. The CDR3 is 15 amino acids. Per germline, CDR1 WSHSY and CDR2 SAAADI. V lost 5 bases to trimming and J lost 2 bases, with 16 bases between them. The CDR3 here is CASSLYNEAPYEQYF. CDR3 bases: TGCGCCAGCAGTTTATATAACGAGGCGCCCTACGAGCAGTACTTC.

This chain uses TRBV6-1 with TRBJ1-5; no definite D call. Trimming left V 6 bases short and J 0 bases short, with 6 bases between. CDR3 length equals 13 residues. The germline V gene has CDR1 MNHNS and CDR2 SASEGT. The CDR3 reads CASSAYSNQPQHF. For the CDR3, the DNA is TGTGCCAGCAGCGCCTATAGCAATCAGCCCCAGCATTTT.

V usage is TRBV2 and J usage is TRBJ1-5; maybe TRBD1 (5 bases). This CDR3 is 15 amino acids long. Trimming shortened V by 3 bases and J by 2 bases, and 11 bases separated the two germline ends. Germline V gives CDR1 SNHLY, CDR2 FYNNEI. The chain's CDR3 is CASSDGGIGNQPQHF. The CDR3 bases are TGTGCCAGCAGTGACGGGGGAATAGGCAATCAGCCCCAGCATTTT.

The chain joins TRBV15 to TRBJ2-2, with TRBD2 matching 11 bases. This CDR3 comprises 18 residues. Germline V gives CDR1 LNHNV, CDR2 YYDKDF (reference sequence). J was trimmed by 4 bases and V by 5 bases; bases with no gene match: 12. The CDR3 loop is CATSQLGLAAASTGELFF. The CDR3 bases are TGTGCCACCAGCCAATTGGGACTAGCGGCTGCGAGCACCGGGGAGCTGTTTTTT.

V and J are TRBV28 and TRBJ2-7, with a possible D match to TRBD1 (6 bases). V lost 7 bases to trimming and J lost 2 bases, with 21 bases between them. This CDR3 region has 16 residues. The germline CDR1 and CDR2 sequences are MDHEN and SYDVKM. This CDR3 is CASTHRSDSITYEQYF. The CDR3 nucleotides read TGTGCCAGCACCCATAGGTCGGACAGTATTACCTACGAGCAGTACTTC.

The gene calls are TRBV14 and TRBJ2-1, with TRBD2 matching 7 bases. This CDR3 comprises 16 residues. V gave up 0 bases and J gave up 5 bases; unmatched junction bases: 7. The germline V gene has CDR1 SGHDN and CDR2 FVKESK. This CDR3 is CASSQEGGAGNNEQFF. The DNA for the CDR3 is TGTGCCAGCAGCCAAGAAGGAGGAGCGGGGAACAATGAGCAGTTCTTC.

The CDR3 bases are TGTGCCATCAGTCCCAGAGGATTAAAAGGGGGCTCTGGGGCCAACGTCCTGACTTTC. Residues: CAISPRGLKGGSGANVLTF. This sequence joins TRBV10-3 and TRBJ2-6; maybe TRBD1 (6 bases). This CDR3 region has 19 residues. V was cut by 5 bases and J by 0 bases, with 20 bases left in between. From germline, CDR1 is ENHRY and CDR2 SYGVKD.

The genes are TRBV6-4 and TRBJ2-3; 7 bases are a match to TRBD2. CDR3 length equals 15 residues. Looked up from germline, CDR1 is MRHNA and CDR2 is SNTAGT. Unmatched junction bases numbered 5, after V lost 0 bases and J lost 5 bases. CDR3 sequence (DNA): TGTGCCAGCAGTGACTCTGGCGGGAGTGGAGATACGCAGTATTTT. This codes for CASSDSGGSGDTQYF.

This chain uses TRBV20-1 with TRBJ2-1; the D is unclear. This CDR3 comprises 11 residues. V was cut by 4 bases and J by 8 bases, with 9 bases left in between. The germline gives CDR1 DFQATT, CDR2 SNEGSKA (reference sequence). The CDR3 DNA sequence: TGCAGTGCTATCCCCCCAGATGAGCAGTTCTTC. This gives the protein CSAIPPDEQFF.

The V and J genes are TRBV2 and TRBJ2-2; 11 bases fit TRBD1. The CDR3 is made up of 15 amino acids. Germline V gene sequence: CDR1 SNHLY, CDR2 FYNNEI. J gave up 4 bases and V 5 bases, and 3 bases lay outside the gene matches. The DNA of the CDR3 is TGTGCCAGCAGTTGGGACAGGGGGGCCACCGGGGAGCTGTTTTTT. It encodes CASSWDRGATGELFF.

A single count supports this clone. J is TRBJ2-7 and V is TRBV5-6; 8 bases match TRBD1. V trimming: 1 base; J trimming: 3 bases; junction bases outside the gene matches: 6. The CDR3 is 15 amino acids. Germline V gene sequence: CDR1 SGHDT, CDR2 YYEEEE. CDR3 nucleotide sequence: TGTGCCAGCAGCTTGTTGGCAGGGGGCGGCTACGAGCAGTACTTC. This encodes CASSLLAGGGYEQYF.

This clone was found a few times. This chain links TRBV9 with TRBJ2-2; 10 nucleotides line up with TRBD1. The CDR3 has 16 residues. Trimming took 0 bases from V and 5 from J; bases not matched to a gene: 4. The germline V gene encodes CDR1 SGDLS and CDR2 YYNGEE. The CDR3 here is CASSVAWGQGTGELFF. The CDR3 region has the DNA TGTGCCAGCAGCGTAGCTTGGGGACAGGGGACCGGGGAGCTGTTTTTT.

V is TRBV6-5 and J is TRBJ2-5, with 9 bases identical to TRBD2. Germline assignment: CDR1 MNHEY and CDR2 SVGAGI. There are 13 residues in the CDR3. V was clipped by 5 bases and J by 4 bases; unmatched bases: 2. The CDR3 sequence: CASSRTSAETQYF. In DNA form, the CDR3 reads TGTGCCAGCAGTAGGACTAGCGCAGAGACCCAGTACTTC.

The gene calls are TRBV18 and TRBJ1-1, with 10 positions matching TRBD1. Germline CDR1 reads KGHSH; CDR2 reads LQKENI. J was trimmed by 5 bases and V by 3 bases; bases with no gene match: 3. The CDR3 has 14 residues. This chain's CDR3 is CASSPGQGWTEAFF. CDR3 sequence (DNA): TGTGCCAGCTCACCGGGACAGGGGTGGACTGAAGCTTTCTTT.

The chain has TRBV6-5 and TRBJ2-3, with D possibly matching TRBD2 (6 bases). The germline V gene encodes CDR1 MNHEY and CDR2 SVGAGI. This CDR3 region has 13 residues. Trimming shortened V by 6 bases and J by 5 bases, and 12 bases separated the two germline ends. CDR3 residues: CASRGTGGDTQYF. As DNA, the CDR3 is TGTGCCAGCAGAGGGACTGGGGGAGATACGCAGTATTTT.

Within the sample, this clone is medium-sized. The V call is TRBV7-9, the J call TRBJ1-1; 7 nucleotides agree with TRBD1. The V segment lost 3 bases and the J segment 6 bases; nucleotides outside the gene matches: 1. The CDR3 has 12 residues. Germline V gene sequence: CDR1 SEHNR, CDR2 FQNEAQ (reference sequence). The CDR3 sequence is CASSLGTAEAFF. The DNA of the CDR3 is TGTGCCAGCAGCTTGGGGACAGCTGAAGCTTTCTTT.

The chain is built from TRBV30 and TRBJ2-7; D might be TRBD2 (7 bases). The germline V gene has CDR1 GTSNPN and CDR2 SVGIG (reference sequence). V gave up 2 bases and J gave up 4 bases, with 15 bases separating them. The CDR3 contains 14 residues. CDR3 protein: CAWSSWGRGYEQYF. In DNA, the CDR3 is TGTGCCTGGAGTAGCTGGGGGAGGGGGTACGAGCAGTACTTC.

V usage is TRBV27 and J usage is TRBJ1-5; the D gene is possibly TRBD1 (6 bases). The ends were cut back, 2 bases at V and 6 bases at J, with 14 bases in the middle. Germline CDR1 MNHEY, CDR2 SMNVEV (reference sequence). CDR3 length equals 15 residues. CDR3 sequence reads: CASSLLGRGSQPQHF. In DNA form, the CDR3 reads TGTGCCAGCAGTTTACTCGGCAGGGGCAGTCAGCCCCAGCATTTT.

The chain links TRBV19 to TRBJ2-1; 12 bases line up with TRBD2. The CDR3 runs to 20 residues. In germline, CDR1 is LNHDA, CDR2 SQIVND (reference sequence). V trimming: 1 base; J trimming: 1 base; junction bases outside the gene matches: 11. The CDR3 is CASSIGGGGLAGSSYNEQFF. The CDR3 nucleotides read TGTGCCAGTAGTATAGGGGGGGGCGGACTAGCGGGAAGTTCCTACAATGAGCAGTTCTTC.

The rearrangement links TRBV4-1 to TRBJ2-7, with D unclear. Germline V CDR1 and CDR2: MGHRA, YSYEKL. The CDR3 consists of 14 residues. Trimming shortened V by 0 bases and J by 4 bases, and 10 bases separated the two germline ends. CDR3 DNA sequence: TGCGCCAGCAGCCAAGATGCCAGCAGGTACGAGCAGTACTTC. Translating it yields CASSQDASRYEQYF.

Here the CDR3 reads CASSKGVTSGCTDTQYF. CDR3 coding DNA: TGTGCCAGCAGCAAAGGCGTGACTAGCGGTTGCACAGATACGCAGTATTTT. V usage is TRBV21-1 and J usage is TRBJ2-3; TRBD2, the D gene given by the table, was not confirmed from the DNA. TRBV21-1 is recorded as a pseudogene. The CDR3 has 17 amino acids.

The CDR3 here is CAWSDLAGEYNEQFF. CDR3 DNA sequence: TGTGCCTGGAGCGACCTAGCGGGAGAATACAATGAGCAGTTCTTC. The chain links TRBV30 to TRBJ2-1, with 10 bases that match TRBD2. J was trimmed by 4 bases and V by 3 bases; bases with no gene match: 6. The CDR3 is 15 residues long. Germline V lookup: CDR1 GTSNPN, CDR2 SVGIG (reference sequence).

The chain links TRBV9 to TRBJ2-5, with 11 nucleotides matching TRBD2. This CDR3 contains 16 residues. V gave up 1 base and J gave up 2 bases; unmatched junction bases: 4. Germline V gene lookup returns CDR1 SGDLS and CDR2 YYNGEE. The chain's CDR3 is CASSVLAGGEQETQYF. In DNA, the CDR3 is TGTGCCAGCAGCGTACTAGCGGGAGGCGAACAAGAGACCCAGTACTTC.

This clone was counted between two and nine times. V gene TRBV19 combines with J gene TRBJ1-1, with D perhaps TRBD1 (6 bases). CDR3 length: 14 residues. Germline V gene data show CDR1 as LNHDA and CDR2 as SQIVND (reference sequence). V lost 1 base and J lost 1, with 7 bases in between. The CDR3 here is CASSIAGQNTEAFF. CDR3 nucleotides: TGTGCCAGTAGTATAGCGGGACAGAACACTGAAGCTTTCTTT.

This rearrangement joins TRBV6-6 to TRBJ1-5; D gene ambiguous. The CDR3 covers 15 residues. Germline CDR1 and CDR2: MNHNY and SVGAGI (reference sequence). Trimming took 2 bases from V and 5 from J, leaving 13 bases between them. The CDR3 region has the DNA TGTGCCAGCAGTTACGAGGGTGGTGGCTATCAGCCCCAGCATTTT. The encoded protein is CASSYEGGGYQPQHF.

The CDR3 DNA reads as TGTGCCATCAGTACACTACAGGGAATGCGGGCCTACGAGCAGTACTTC. It codes for CAISTLQGMRAYEQYF. The chain uses TRBV10-3 and TRBJ2-7; a weak D match, TRBD1 (6 bases). There are 16 residues in the CDR3. V was clipped by 5 bases and J by 2 bases, with 19 bases between them. Germline V lookup: CDR1 ENHRY, CDR2 SYGVKD.

The V and J genes are TRBV19 and TRBJ2-1; 7 bases are shared with TRBD2. The ends lost 6 bases at V and 3 bases at J; junction bases unmatched: 8. CDR1 is LNHDA and CDR2 is SQIVND in the germline V gene (reference sequence). CDR3 length: 15 amino acids. DNA of the CDR3: TGTGCCAGTAGACCAGTTCTAGCGGACTACAATGAGCAGTTCTTC. Translating gives CASRPVLADYNEQFF. Together with reference TRBV19 and TRBJ2-1, the CDR3 gives the full variable domain: DGGITQSPKYLFRKEGQNVTLSCEQNLNHDAMYWYRQDPGQGLRLIYYSQIVNDFQKGDIAEGYSVSREKKESFPLTVTSAQKNPTAFYLCASRPVLADYNEQFFGPGTRLTVL.

The chain employs TRBV6-1 and TRBJ2-7, with 10 bases matching TRBD1. Trimming took 4 bases from V and 6 from J; bases not matched to a gene: 9. CDR1 and CDR2 (germline): MNHNS, SASEGT. The CDR3 is 15 residues long. CDR3 sequence reads: CASSGGGTGAFEQYF. CDR3 nucleotides: TGTGCCAGCAGTGGGGGCGGGACAGGGGCCTTCGAGCAGTACTTC.

The CDR3 spells CASSALPQGAGGNQPQHF. CDR3 DNA sequence: TGCGCCAGCAGCGCCCTACCTCAGGGGGCTGGGGGCAATCAGCCCCAGCATTTT. The rearrangement links TRBV5-1 to TRBJ1-5; 8 bases fit TRBD1. CDR3 size: 18 residues. The junction had 14 bases not matched to a gene; V was cut back by 4 bases and J by 2 bases. Germline CDR1 SGHRS, CDR2 YFSETQ.